A selection of T cell receptor beta chains follows, all from one sample in a study of blood T cell repertoires in COVID-19. Here immunoSEQ multiplex PCR was the method, and the copy in TCRdb shows in-frame clones only, minus some. The table lists about 140,000 clones, about four fifths of them singletons. The source material was peripheral blood. The receptors here all came from a human donor in a cohort sampled during active COVID-19. CDR3s include the opening cysteine and the closing phenylalanine or tryptophan. Each record gives: clone size, D gene, J gene, V gene, CDR3 protein, CDR3 DNA. D genes are given only for firm matches. Size values are once, few and many counts, or a class for expanded clones, and some rows have none.

>-|-|TRBJ1-2|TRBV6-5
CATTRLGGGYGYTF
TGTGCCACTACTCGGCTGGGAGGCGGCTATGGCTACACCTTC
>-|TRBD1|TRBJ2-2|TRBV9
CASSGQGMTTGELFF
TGTGCCAGCAGCGGACAGGGGATGACGACCGGGGAGCTGTTTTTT
>-|TRBD1|TRBJ1-2|TRBV6-6
CASNSQGRGYGYTF
TGTGCCAGCAATTCACAGGGGAGAGGCTATGGCTACACCTTC
>once|-|TRBJ2-7|TRBV11-2
CASASSGGLYEQYF
TGTGCCAGCGCCTCGAGTGGGGGGTTATACGAGCAGTACTTC
>-|TRBD2|TRBJ2-5|TRBV7-8
CASSLVREGTGPNRETQYF
TGTGCCAGCAGCTTAGTTAGGGAGGGAACGGGGCCGAATCGAGAGACCCAGTACTTC
>few|-|TRBJ1-5|TRBV7-8
CASSPGGRQPQHF
TGTGCCAGCAGCCCGGGGGGACGACAGCCCCAGCATTTT
>-|-|TRBJ2-5|TRBV20-1
CSASWPNQETQYF
TGCAGTGCTAGTTGGCCAAACCAAGAGACCCAGTACTTC
>-|TRBD2|TRBJ2-1|TRBV5-1
CASESSGGTYNEQFF
TGCGCCAGCGAGAGTAGCGGGGGAACTTACAATGAGCAGTTCTTC
>-|TRBD1|TRBJ1-3|TRBV7-2
CASSQFQGAGNTIYF
TGTGCCAGCAGCCAATTCCAGGGGGCCGGAAACACCATATATTTT
>-|-|TRBJ2-3|TRBV2
CASSVNRRTDTQYF
TGTGCCAGCAGTGTAAACAGACGCACAGATACGCAGTATTTT
>-|TRBD2|TRBJ2-2|TRBV7-2
CASSLGGSGVPGELFF
TGTGCCAGCAGCTTAGGGGGTAGCGGGGTGCCCGGGGAGCTGTTTTTT
>-|TRBD2|TRBJ2-3|TRBV5-1
CASSPLATDTQYF
TGCGCCAGCAGCCCACTAGCGACAGATACGCAGTATTTT
>-|TRBD1|TRBJ1-4|TRBV14
CASSQIPGQGGTNEKLFF
TGTGCCAGCAGTCAAATTCCGGGACAGGGTGGCACTAATGAAAAACTGTTTTTT
>once|TRBD1|TRBJ1-6|TRBV19
CATGVTGTGNSPLHF
TGTGCCACAGGTGTTACCGGGACAGGGAATTCACCCCTCCACTTT
>few|-|TRBJ1-6|TRBV11-2
CASSPLGQGGSPLHF
TGTGCCAGCAGCCCTTTAGGGCAGGGAGGCTCACCCCTCCACTTT
>-|-|TRBJ1-5|TRBV5-6
CASSGQGSNNQPQHF
TGTGCCAGCAGCGGCCAGGGCAGCAACAATCAGCCCCAGCATTTT
>-|-|TRBJ2-1|TRBV7-2
CASSTQGQISYNEQFF
TGTGCCAGCAGCACGCAGGGCCAGATCTCCTACAATGAGCAGTTCTTC
>-|-|TRBJ2-3|TRBV5-1
CASSPETDTQYF
TGCGCCAGCAGCCCAGAAACAGATACGCAGTATTTT
>-|TRBD2|TRBJ2-2|TRBV11-1
CASSSPERGLTGELFF
TGTGCCAGCAGCTCCCCCGAGCGGGGGCTCACCGGGGAGCTGTTTTTT
>-|TRBD1|TRBJ1-1|TRBV6-5
CATETGGNTEAFF
TGTGCCACTGAGACAGGGGGAAACACTGAAGCTTTCTTT
>-|-|TRBJ1-1|TRBV11-3
CASSREMNTEAFF
TGTGCCAGCAGTCGAGAGATGAACACTGAAGCTTTCTTT
>-|TRBD2|TRBJ2-2|TRBV2
CASKTAGGLTGELFF
TGTGCCAGCAAGACCGCGGGGGGCCTCACCGGGGAGCTGTTTTTT
>-|TRBD1|TRBJ2-3|TRBV15
CATSWDRGPDTQYF
TGTGCCACCAGCTGGGACAGGGGTCCAGATACGCAGTATTTT
>-|-|TRBJ1-2|TRBV29-1
CSVGHDGREGYGYTF
TGCAGCGTTGGACATGATGGGCGCGAAGGCTATGGCTACACCTTC
>-|-|TRBJ2-5|TRBV5-6
CASSFSVGGPETQYF
TGTGCCAGCAGCTTCTCAGTCGGGGGGCCAGAGACCCAGTACTTC
>-|TRBD1|TRBJ2-7|TRBV6-2/TRBV6-3
CASSYNRGPTYEQYF
TGTGCCAGCAGTTATAACAGGGGCCCGACCTACGAGCAGTACTTC
>-|-|TRBJ1-5|TRBV6-5
CASIEERLNQPQHF
TGTGCCAGCATCGAAGAGAGATTGAATCAGCCCCAGCATTTT
>-|TRBD1|TRBJ1-4|TRBV6-2/TRBV6-3
CASSRTGGKKLFF
TGTGCCAGCAGTCGTACAGGGGGGAAAAAACTGTTTTTT
>-|TRBD2|TRBJ2-1|TRBV2
CASRTSGTRAYNEQFF
TGTGCCAGCAGGACTTCGGGGACTAGAGCCTACAATGAGCAGTTCTTC
>-|TRBD2|TRBJ2-3|TRBV11-1
CASSLTGGLTDTQYF
TGTGCCAGCAGCTTAACGGGGGGGCTGACAGATACGCAGTATTTT